This T cell receptor beta chain was sequenced for a study of T cell repertoires in cytomegalovirus infection. Study-level results: Carriers of CMV plus the relevant HLA were identified by cumulative public TCR beta family frequency.

Trimming took off 0 bases at V and 7 bases at J, with 18 bases between the two ends. The CDR3 has 17 residues. Per germline, CDR1 MNHEY and CDR2 SVGEGT. A single record per CDR3 protein comes from TCRdb applying MiXCR to the reads. The table lists 900,000 to 950,000 distinct CDR3 sequences, around 29% of them singletons. As regards this clonotype: The antigen is undetermined.

This TCR came from a human donor in good health (CMV status not recorded). Some clones in this sample may be carry-over from other donors' samples. The sample was cultured CD8+ T cells from PBMCs, taken from culture after CMV antigen stimulation. V and J are TRBV6-2 or TRBV6-3 and TRBJ1-4; D might be TRBD1 (6 bases). DNA of the CDR3: TGTGCCAGCAGTTACTCAGGTCGCCAGGGGATCGGTGAAAAACTGTTTTTT. Protein product: CASSYSGRQGIGEKLFF.